This TCR beta chain was obtained from a study of cytomegalovirus exposure and HLA in healthy donors. The CDR3 covers 15 residues. V gave up 4 bases and J gave up 0 bases; unmatched junction bases: 4. Germline V gives CDR1 SNHLY, CDR2 FYNNEI. It was with 60 Vbeta and 13 Jbeta primers that the PCR ran. Generated by immunoSEQ multiplex PCR, the TCRdb table keeps only in-frame clones and is missing some. The sample has some 190,000 clones, approximately 80% seen once. Sample: PBMCs. The V gene is TRBV2, the J gene TRBJ1-1; 8 nucleotides match TRBD1. This TCR derives from a girl aged 5 to 17 in good health and CMV-seropositive. The CDR3 is CASSAGQAVNTEAFF. CDR3 bases: TGTGCCAGCAGTGCGGGACAGGCTGTGAACACTGAAGCTTTCTTT.